The rows below give T cell receptor beta chains drawn from one sample of a study of OX40 agonist ivuxolimab in advanced cancers. Using immunoSEQ multiplex PCR, the repertoire was profiled, and TCRdb retains in-frame clones only, with some absent. The data hold tens of thousands of clones, with over 75% observed a single time. This specimen consisted of CD4+ or CD8+ T cells sorted from blood, obtained in a trial of the OX40 agonist ivuxolimab. The receptors come from an adult with an advanced solid tumor such as melanoma, head and neck, liver or kidney cancer. CDR3s include the opening cysteine and the closing phenylalanine or tryptophan. Each record gives: V gene, J gene, clone size, D gene, CDR3 protein, CDR3 DNA. D genes are given only for firm matches. Size values are once, few and many counts, or a class for expanded clones, and some rows have none.

v_gene: TRBV10-1; j_gene: TRBJ1-1; abundance: .; d_gene: .; CDR3aa: CASSEGDAGGTEAFF; CDR3nt: TGCGCCAGCAGTGAGGGAGACGCCGGGGGGACTGAAGCTTTCTTT
v_gene: TRBV10-3; j_gene: TRBJ2-7; abundance: .; d_gene: TRBD2; CDR3aa: CAIRPSGTGEQYF; CDR3nt: TGTGCCATCAGGCCTAGCGGAACCGGCGAGCAGTACTTC
v_gene: TRBV7-6; j_gene: TRBJ2-5; abundance: .; d_gene: TRBD2; CDR3aa: CASSLGTSGEAETQYF; CDR3nt: TGTGCCAGCAGCCTAGGGACTAGCGGGGAGGCAGAGACCCAGTACTTC
v_gene: TRBV4-3; j_gene: TRBJ2-5; abundance: .; d_gene: .; CDR3aa: CASSQNSEETQYF; CDR3nt: TGCGCCAGCAGCCAAAACAGCGAAGAGACCCAGTACTTC
v_gene: TRBV6-4; j_gene: TRBJ2-1; abundance: .; d_gene: .; CDR3aa: CASSREGRHEQFF; CDR3nt: TGTGCCAGCAGCAGGGAAGGGCGCCATGAGCAGTTCTTC
v_gene: TRBV6-1; j_gene: TRBJ1-5; abundance: few; d_gene: .; CDR3aa: CASSDGGRNQPQHF; CDR3nt: TGTGCCAGCAGTGACGGGGGGCGCAATCAGCCCCAGCATTTT
v_gene: TRBV14; j_gene: TRBJ2-7; abundance: .; d_gene: TRBD2; CDR3aa: CASSQDEGSGIIYEQYF; CDR3nt: TGTGCCAGCAGCCAAGATGAAGGTAGCGGGATCATTTACGAGCAGTACTTC
v_gene: TRBV6-4; j_gene: TRBJ2-1; abundance: .; d_gene: .; CDR3aa: CASSDSWGEQFF; CDR3nt: TGTGCCAGCAGTGACTCTTGGGGTGAGCAGTTCTTC
v_gene: TRBV7-2; j_gene: TRBJ2-5; abundance: .; d_gene: .; CDR3aa: CASSPYTGSRETQYF; CDR3nt: TGTGCCAGCAGCCCCTACACCGGGTCCAGAGAGACCCAGTACTTC
v_gene: TRBV18; j_gene: TRBJ1-5; abundance: .; d_gene: TRBD1; CDR3aa: CASSVQGYSNQPQHF; CDR3nt: TGTGCCAGCTCAGTACAGGGGTATAGCAATCAGCCCCAGCATTTT
v_gene: TRBV6-5; j_gene: TRBJ1-4; abundance: .; d_gene: .; CDR3aa: CASRTSGLEVEKLFF; CDR3nt: TGTGCCAGCAGGACATCAGGGTTAGAGGTGGAAAAACTGTTTTTT
v_gene: TRBV19; j_gene: TRBJ2-7; abundance: few; d_gene: TRBD1; CDR3aa: CASSTLDRSDEQYF; CDR3nt: TGTGCCAGTAGTACCCTGGACAGGTCGGACGAGCAGTACTTC
v_gene: TRBV6-5; j_gene: TRBJ2-3; abundance: .; d_gene: .; CDR3aa: CASAAGQGRADTQYF; CDR3nt: TGTGCCAGCGCAGCGGGGCAGGGGAGGGCAGATACGCAGTATTTT
v_gene: TRBV29-1; j_gene: TRBJ2-7; abundance: .; d_gene: TRBD2; CDR3aa: CSVREAGGIDEQYF; CDR3nt: TGCAGCGTAAGAGAAGCGGGAGGAATCGACGAGCAGTACTTC
v_gene: TRBV7-9; j_gene: TRBJ1-2; abundance: .; d_gene: .; CDR3aa: CASSEDLITKGYTF; CDR3nt: TGTGCCAGCAGCGAGGACTTGATAACTAAAGGCTACACCTTC
v_gene: TRBV5-4; j_gene: TRBJ2-5; abundance: .; d_gene: TRBD2; CDR3aa: CASSREGGSGRGLQYF; CDR3nt: TGTGCCAGCAGCCGCGAGGGGGGTAGCGGGAGAGGGCTGCAGTACTTC